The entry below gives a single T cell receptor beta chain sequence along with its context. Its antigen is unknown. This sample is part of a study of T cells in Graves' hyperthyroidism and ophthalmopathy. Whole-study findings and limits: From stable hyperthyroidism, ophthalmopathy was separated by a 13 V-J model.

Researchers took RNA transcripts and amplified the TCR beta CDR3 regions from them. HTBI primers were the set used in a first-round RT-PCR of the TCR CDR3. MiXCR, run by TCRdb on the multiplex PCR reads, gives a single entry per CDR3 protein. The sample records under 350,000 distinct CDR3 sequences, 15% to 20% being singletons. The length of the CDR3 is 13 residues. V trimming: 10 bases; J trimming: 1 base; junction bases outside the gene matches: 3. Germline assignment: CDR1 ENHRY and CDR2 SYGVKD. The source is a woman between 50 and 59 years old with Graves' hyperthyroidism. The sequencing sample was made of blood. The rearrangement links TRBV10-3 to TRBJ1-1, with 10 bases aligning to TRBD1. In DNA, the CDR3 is TGTGCCACCCGACAGGGGGCGAACACTGAAGCTTTCTTT. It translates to CATRQGANTEAFF.